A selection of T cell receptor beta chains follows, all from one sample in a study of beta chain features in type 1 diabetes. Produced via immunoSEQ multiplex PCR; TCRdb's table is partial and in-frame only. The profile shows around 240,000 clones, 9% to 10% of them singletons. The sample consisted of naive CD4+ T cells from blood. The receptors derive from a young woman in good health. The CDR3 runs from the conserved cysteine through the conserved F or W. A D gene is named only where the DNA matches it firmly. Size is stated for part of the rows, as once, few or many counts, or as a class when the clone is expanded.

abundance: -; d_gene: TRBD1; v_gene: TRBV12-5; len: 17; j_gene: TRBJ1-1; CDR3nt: TGTGCTAGTGGTTTGTTGGTCCAGGGGGCGCAGGACACTGAAGCTTTCTTT; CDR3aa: CASGLLVQGAQDTEAFF
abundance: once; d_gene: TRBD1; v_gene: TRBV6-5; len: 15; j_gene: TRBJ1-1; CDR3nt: TGTGCCAGCAGTCCTACCGGGACAGAGGGCACTGAAGCTTTCTTT; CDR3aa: CASSPTGTEGTEAFF
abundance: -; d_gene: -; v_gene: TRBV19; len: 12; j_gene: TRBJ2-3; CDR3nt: TGTGCCAGCGGGTGGCAGACAGATACGCAGTATTTT; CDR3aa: CASGWQTDTQYF
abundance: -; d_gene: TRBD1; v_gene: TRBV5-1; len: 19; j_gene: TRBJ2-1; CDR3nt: TGCGCCAGCAGCAAAGACCGGGACAGGGGGCGAGGGTCCTACAATGAGCAGTTCTTC; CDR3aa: CASSKDRDRGRGSYNEQFF
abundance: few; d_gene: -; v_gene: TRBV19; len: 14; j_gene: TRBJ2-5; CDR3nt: TGTGCCAGTAGTATATACGGGTACCAAGAGACCCAGTACTTC; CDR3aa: CASSIYGYQETQYF
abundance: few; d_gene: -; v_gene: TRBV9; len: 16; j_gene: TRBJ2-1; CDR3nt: TGTGCCAGCAGCGCGCGCGGGGACCTAGCTTACAATGAGCAGTTCTTC; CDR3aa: CASSARGDLAYNEQFF
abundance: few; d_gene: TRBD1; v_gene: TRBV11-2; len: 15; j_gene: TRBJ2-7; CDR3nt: TGTGCCAGCAGCTCCGGACAGGTCGTGGAGTACGAGCAGTACTTC; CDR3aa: CASSSGQVVEYEQYF
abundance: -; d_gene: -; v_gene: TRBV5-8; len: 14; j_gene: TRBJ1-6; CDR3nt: TGTGCCAGCAGCTTGGGGGCCCATAACTCACCCCTCCACTTT; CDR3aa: CASSLGAHNSPLHF
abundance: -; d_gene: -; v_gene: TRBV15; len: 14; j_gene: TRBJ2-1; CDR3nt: TGTGCCACCAGCAGAGTTGTCCTCTACAATGAGCAGTTCTTC; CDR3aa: CATSRVVLYNEQFF
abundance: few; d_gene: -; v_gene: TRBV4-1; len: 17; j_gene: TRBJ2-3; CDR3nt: TGCGCCAGCAGCCAAGATGGCTTCGAGGGGGGCACAGATACGCAGTATTTT; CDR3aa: CASSQDGFEGGTDTQYF
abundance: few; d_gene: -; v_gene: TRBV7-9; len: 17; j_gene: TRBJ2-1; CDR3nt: TGTGCCAGCAGCTCCTTGCAAGGGGTACTGCCCTACAATGAGCAGTTCTTC; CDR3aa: CASSSLQGVLPYNEQFF
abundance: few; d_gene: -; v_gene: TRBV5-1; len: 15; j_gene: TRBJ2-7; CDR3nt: TGCGCCAGCAGCTCGGGCTTGGAGGTTAACTACGAGCAGTACTTC; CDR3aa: CASSSGLEVNYEQYF
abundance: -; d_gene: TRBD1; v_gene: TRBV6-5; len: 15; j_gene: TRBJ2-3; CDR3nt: TGTGCCAGCAGGGAAACAGGGGCCACCACAGATACGCAGTATTTT; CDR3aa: CASRETGATTDTQYF
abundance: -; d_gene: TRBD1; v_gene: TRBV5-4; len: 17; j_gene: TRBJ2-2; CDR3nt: TGTGCCAGCAGCTTGGCTTCCGGGACAGGGAACACCGGGGAGCTGTTTTTT; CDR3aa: CASSLASGTGNTGELFF
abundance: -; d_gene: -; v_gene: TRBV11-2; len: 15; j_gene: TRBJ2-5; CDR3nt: TGTGCCAGCAGCCCTATACCCCTCAGGGAAGAGACCCAGTACTTC; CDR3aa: CASSPIPLREETQYF
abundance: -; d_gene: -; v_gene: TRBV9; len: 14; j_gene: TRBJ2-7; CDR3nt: TGTGCCAGCAGCGTAACGTCCATGGGGCACGAGCAGTACTTC; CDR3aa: CASSVTSMGHEQYF
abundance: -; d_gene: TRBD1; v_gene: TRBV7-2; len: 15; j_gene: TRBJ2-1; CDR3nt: TGTGCCAGCAGCTACGACAGGGGCCTTAACAATGAGCAGTTCTTC; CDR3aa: CASSYDRGLNNEQFF
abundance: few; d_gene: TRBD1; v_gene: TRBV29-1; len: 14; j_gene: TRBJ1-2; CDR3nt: TGCAGCGTTGGAAAGGGGGCTCGGGACTATGGCTACACCTTC; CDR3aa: CSVGKGARDYGYTF
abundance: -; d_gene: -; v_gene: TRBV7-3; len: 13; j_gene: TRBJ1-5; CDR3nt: TGTGCCAGCAGCTTAACTAGAGGTCAGCCCCAGCATTTT; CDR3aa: CASSLTRGQPQHF
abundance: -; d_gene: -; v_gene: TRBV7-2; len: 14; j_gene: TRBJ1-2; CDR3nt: TGTGCCAGCAGCTTAACAGCAGCTAACTATGGCTACACCTTC; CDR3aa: CASSLTAANYGYTF
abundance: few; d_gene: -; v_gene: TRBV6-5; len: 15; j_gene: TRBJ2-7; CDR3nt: TGTGCCAGCAGTTACTCGAGACTGGTGAGCCACGAGCAGTACTTC; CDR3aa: CASSYSRLVSHEQYF
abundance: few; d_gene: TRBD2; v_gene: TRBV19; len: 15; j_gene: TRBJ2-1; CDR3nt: TGTGCCAGTAGGGTTAGCGGGAGCTCCTACAATGAGCAGTTCTTC; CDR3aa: CASRVSGSSYNEQFF
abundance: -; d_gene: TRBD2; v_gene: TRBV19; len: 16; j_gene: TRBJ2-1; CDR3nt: TGTGCCAGTGCAAAGCTAGCGGGGGGCCTTTACAATGAGCAGTTCTTC; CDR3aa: CASAKLAGGLYNEQFF
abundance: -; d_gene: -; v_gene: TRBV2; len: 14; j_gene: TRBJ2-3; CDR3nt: TGTGCCACCACCGGCAGGGCACCCACAGATACGCAGTATTTT; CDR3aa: CATTGRAPTDTQYF
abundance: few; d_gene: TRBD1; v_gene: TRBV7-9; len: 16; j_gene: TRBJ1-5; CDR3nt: TGTGCCAGCAGCTTAGGAACAGGGGGAGGGAATCAGCCCCAGCATTTT; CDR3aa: CASSLGTGGGNQPQHF
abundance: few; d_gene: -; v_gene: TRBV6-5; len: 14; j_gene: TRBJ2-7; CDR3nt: TGTGCCAGCAGTTACTCGGGCGGACAGCCGGAGCAGTACTTC; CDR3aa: CASSYSGGQPEQYF
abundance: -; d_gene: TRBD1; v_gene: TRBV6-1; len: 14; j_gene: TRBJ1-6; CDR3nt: TGTGCCAGCAGACGGGACAGCCAACTTTCACCCCTCCACTTT; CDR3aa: CASRRDSQLSPLHF
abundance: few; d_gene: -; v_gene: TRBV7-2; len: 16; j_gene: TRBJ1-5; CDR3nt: TGTGCCAGCAGCCCATTGGGGGCTGGGAGCAATCAGCCCCAGCATTTT; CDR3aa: CASSPLGAGSNQPQHF
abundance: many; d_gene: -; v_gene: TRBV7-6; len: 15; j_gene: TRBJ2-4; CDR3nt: TGTGCCAGCAGCTTGGGGCAGGGGTGGAGTAACATTCAGTACTTC; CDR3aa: CASSLGQGWSNIQYF
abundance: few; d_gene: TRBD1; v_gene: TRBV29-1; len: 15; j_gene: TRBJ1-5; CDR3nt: TGCAGCGTTGCCGATGGGACAGGGGGCAATCAGCCCCAGCATTTT; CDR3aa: CSVADGTGGNQPQHF
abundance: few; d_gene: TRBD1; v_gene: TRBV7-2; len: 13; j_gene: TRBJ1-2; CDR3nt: TGTGCCAGCAGCCACCCAGGGGGCTTTGGCTACACCTTC; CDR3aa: CASSHPGGFGYTF
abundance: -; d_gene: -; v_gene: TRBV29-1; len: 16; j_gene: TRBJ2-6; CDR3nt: TGCAGCGTTACAGGGTTTTTATTCTCTGGGGCCAACGTCCTGACTTTC; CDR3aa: CSVTGFLFSGANVLTF
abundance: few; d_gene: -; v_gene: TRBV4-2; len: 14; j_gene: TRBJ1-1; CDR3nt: TGTGCCAGCAGCTTGGATCAGGGATCCACTGAAGCTTTCTTT; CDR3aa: CASSLDQGSTEAFF
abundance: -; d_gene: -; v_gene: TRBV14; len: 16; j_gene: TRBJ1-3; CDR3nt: TGTGCCAGCAGCCTGCCTCGGACAGTCTCTGGAAACACCATATATTTT; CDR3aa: CASSLPRTVSGNTIYF
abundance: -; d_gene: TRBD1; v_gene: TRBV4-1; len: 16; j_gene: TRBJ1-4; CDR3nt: TGCGCCAGCAGCTACACCGGGACAGCAAAGAATGAAAAACTGTTTTTT; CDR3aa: CASSYTGTAKNEKLFF
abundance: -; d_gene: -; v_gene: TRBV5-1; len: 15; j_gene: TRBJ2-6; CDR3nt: TGCGCCAGCAGCTTACAACGCTCTGGGGCCAACGTCCTGACTTTC; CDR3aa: CASSLQRSGANVLTF
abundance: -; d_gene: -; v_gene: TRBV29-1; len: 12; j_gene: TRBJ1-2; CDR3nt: TGCAGCGTTGATCGGACTGGCTATGGCTACACCTTC; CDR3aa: CSVDRTGYGYTF